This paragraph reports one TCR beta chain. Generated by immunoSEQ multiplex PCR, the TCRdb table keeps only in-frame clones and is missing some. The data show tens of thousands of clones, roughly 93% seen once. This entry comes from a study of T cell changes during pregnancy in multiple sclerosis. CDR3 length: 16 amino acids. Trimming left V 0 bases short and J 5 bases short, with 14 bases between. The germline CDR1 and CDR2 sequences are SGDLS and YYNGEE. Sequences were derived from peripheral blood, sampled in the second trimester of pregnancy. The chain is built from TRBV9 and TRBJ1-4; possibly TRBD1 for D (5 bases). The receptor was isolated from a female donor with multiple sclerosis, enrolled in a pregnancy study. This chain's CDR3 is CASSVGPGLSNEKLFF. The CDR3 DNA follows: TGTGCCAGCAGCGTAGGCCCGGGACTCTCAAATGAAAAACTGTTTTTT.